The text below deals with one TCR beta chain. Its antigen remains unknown. This CDR3 is built from 15 residues. Germline CDR1 is ENHRY and CDR2 is SYGVKD. Unmatched junction bases numbered 5, after V lost 3 bases and J lost 1 base. This sample was included in a study of T cell responses to AZD1222 COVID-19 vaccine. The study's findings and limits: Seropositive status at baseline applied to only six AZD1222 recipients. Two AZD1222 administrations were followed by greater Spike-specific TCR breadth and depth. Reportedly, nearly half the spike-specific TCRs target unmutated variant regions. White British ancestry dominated among donors, who included more females, and clonal diversity was possibly underestimated.

Measured with immunoSEQ multiplex PCR; TCRdb has only the in-frame clones, and not every one. Among about 120,000 clones listed, more than 75% were seen once. This clonotype was sampled from an adult in good health. The chain employs TRBV10-3 and TRBJ2-7, with 8 bases that match TRBD2. Sequences were derived from peripheral blood, sampled on day 0 of AZD1222 vaccination. The CDR3 region is CAISDTSGGSYEQYF. CDR3 sequence (DNA): TGTGCCATCAGTGATACAAGCGGGGGATCCTACGAGCAGTACTTC.